This T cell receptor (beta chain) derives from a study of cytomegalovirus exposure and HLA in healthy donors (dated 2017 in TCRdb). As for the study more broadly: According to an earlier analysis of 587 of the donors, 150 million to 200 million T cells yielded 90 million to 140 million unique TCR beta sequences and around 280 Gb of sequence data. Approximately 300 gigabases of sequencing data and tens of millions of unique TCR sequences were included in an early release covering about 700 HLA-typed donors. Of the approximately 400 genotyped donors, more than 75% were placed in the genetic ancestry cluster associated with self-reported Caucasian donors. The study aimed to test whether signatures of past pathogen exposure could be identified by cataloging public T cell receptors. The T cell repertoires of 700 or so subjects were profiled by immunosequencing and related to cytomegalovirus serostatus. In addition to the first cohort of approximately 670 subjects, a separate validation cohort of under 150 different subjects was used. To predict cytomegalovirus infection status, the study brought together high-throughput TCR immunosequencing, statistical association of individual TCRs with disease status, and machine learning. A later analysis re-examined previously published TCR beta repertoires from roughly 650 donors and added high-resolution HLA genotyping to investigate patterns of TCR occurrence. The later analysis used no new phenotypic data to find candidate immune exposures, relying instead on TCR beta sequences and their occurrence across donors. In an earlier analysis of a few hundred of the donors, high-throughput TCR beta sequencing was used to judge whether each TCR beta V gene segment behaved as functional or pseudogenic. Alongside the repertoire data, information on donor age, sex, ethnicity and CMV serostatus was compiled. A later genetic analysis used genome-wide SNP genotypes for about 65% of the 666 donors, treating that subset as a discovery cohort. Every repertoire in the discovery cohort had been generated on one and the same sequencing platform. HLA typing included class I and class II loci at four-digit resolution. Typing coverage varied by locus: 629-630 donors for A, B, C, DRB1 and DQB1; under 550 for DQA1; around 610 for DPA1; approximately 450 for DPB1. About five DR-DQ haplotypes were handled as single units for association and clustering, since linkage in the cohort was strong. On average, over 200,000 unique TCR beta nucleotide sequences were sequenced per donor among 350 to 400 genotyped donors of the cohort, with roughly 19% of those sequences being non-productive.

The cohort consisted of 650 to 850 healthy bone marrow donors. Cohort members were all nominally healthy when sampled, although unrecorded immune exposures were likely present. The donor tested CMV seropositive and was one of the 289 seropositive cohort members. A peripheral blood sample was provided by each donor, and peripheral blood mononuclear cells were used for TCR beta sequencing. Genomic DNA extraction from the blood cell samples was performed with the Qiagen DNeasy Blood Extraction Kit. The CDR3 runs 12 amino acids, cysteine and valine included. The DNA shown is the 36-base CDR3, in frame from base 1. The germline V gene yields SNHLY for CDR1 and FYNNEI for CDR2. This clone has only a few counts. It has no known antigen specificity. No qualities accompany the bases; no much larger clone lies one base away. General conclusions and limits of the study: In an earlier analysis of about 540 of the donors, most TCR beta V segments were observed in productive rearrangements about 90% or about 30% of the time, broadly matching IMGT annotations. It was suggested by the authors that the approach could potentially be generalized to other disease states and immunological phenotypes. CMV serostatus was the only immune exposure information available for the cohort. Because counts were too low, around 18 rarely observed V segments, including chromosome 9 orphons, were left out of the earlier analysis of a few hundred of the donors. Linkage disequilibrium might explain the correlated functional status among segregating V segments, but an unknown experimental factor could not be excluded. In both the original and validation cohorts, the classifier was reported to diagnose cytomegalovirus status with high specificity and sensitivity. A cluster of highly shared sequence variants was judged likely to be a technical artifact of the sequencing pipeline. According to a later analysis, TCR association rates differed among HLA loci, with DRB1 alleles showing the most associated TCRs and HLA-C alleles showing the fewest. A later analysis associated about 16,000 TCR beta sequences with specific HLA alleles at a false discovery rate of 0.05. While some public TCRs were present in many individuals, most TCR sequences turned up only very rarely across donors. In this cohort, only TCR beta chains were sequenced, and detectable features were limited by the absence of alpha or paired-chain data. In a later genetic analysis, fewer N-insertions in productive TCRs were reported among donors in an Asian-associated ancestry cluster than the 666-donor mean. According to a later analysis, most CMV-associated TCR beta chains appeared to be HLA-restricted, and the HLA associations seemed to be driven largely by CMV exposure. In a later genetic analysis, a missense DCLRE1C variant was associated with V-gene and J-gene trimming of TCR beta chains, and the association was replicated in an independent cohort. Because HLA typing was unavailable for some donors at each locus, only the typed subset was used in association tests. When HLA alleles, especially DR and DQ, strongly co-occurred, TCR associations were difficult to assign to individual alleles. Three of the identified cytomegalovirus-associated TCR beta chains were confirmed in vitro to be specific for cytomegalovirus antigens. A later analysis found that HLA-associated TCR beta chains were more clonally expanded and had lower generation probabilities than equally common non-associated chains. A further reported finding was that TCR beta sequences accurately predicted the HLA-A and HLA-B alleles for most subjects in the first cohort. The presence/absence analyses assumed that sequencing depth was roughly uniform across donors, and that assumption may not be true. In a later analysis, several top co-occurrence clusters were reported to appear linked to parvovirus B19, influenza, CMV and Epstein-Barr virus. In the study, 164 TCR beta chains were listed as associated with cytomegalovirus. The 87-base-pair reads could not distinguish some IMGT-functional V segments, including TRBV6-2 and TRBV6-3, so those segments were excluded.

Libraries were built with the immunoSEQ multiplex PCR assay. For the multiplex PCR, a mixture combining 60 forward primers for TCR Vbeta segments and 13 reverse primers for TCR Jbeta segments was used. Amplification of the CDR3 region of rearranged TCR beta genes was performed with a multiplex PCR assay on genomic DNA. Amplified TCR beta libraries were sequenced as 87-base-pair reads on the Illumina HiSeq System. Processing in the source paper ran as follows. A later analysis tallied around 80 million unique TCR beta chains across the 550 to 850 repertoires, and about 12 million of those chains were shared by two or more donors. Raw reads were error-corrected and collapsed into unique sequences with a nearest-neighbor algorithm that merged closely related sequences to remove PCR and sequencing errors. Alignment of CDR3 sequences to IMGT reference sequences was used to assign V, D and J gene segments. Each retained sequence needed at least a six-nucleotide match to both a V gene segment and a J gene segment. Rearrangements were called productive when the CDR3 lacked stop codons and stayed in frame with V and J; all others were non-productive. CDR3 was defined according to IMGT convention as the region running from the second conserved V-encoded cysteine to the conserved J-encoded phenylalanine. The earlier analysis of a few hundred of the donors excluded sequences that lacked an unambiguous match to a single V gene segment. An earlier analysis of a few hundred of the donors called V segments functional above 56.7% productive rearrangements and segregating when the between-donor standard deviation exceeded 5%. To diagnose cytomegalovirus status from the catalog of TCR beta chain sequences, a statistical classification framework was built. V and J gene assignment, in a later analysis, came from comparing TCR nucleotide sequences with IMGT/GENE-DB human TR gene sequences. The TCRdist pipeline was used in a later analysis to assign CDR3 sequences and most-parsimonious VDJ recombination scenarios. A later analysis defined each TCR beta chain by its CDR3 amino acid sequence plus V-gene family, and excluded reads lacking a unique V-gene family. As a way to deal with suspected cross-contamination and a sequencing artifact, a later analysis dropped over 550 nucleotide sequences that were highly shared and had low generation probability. A later analysis calculated a clonal expansion index for each public chain from normalized within-repertoire ranks of inferred template counts. In a later analysis, generation probabilities were computed with a VDJ recombination model fitted to out-of-frame rearrangements, and the resulting probabilities were checked against IGoR. In a later analysis, TCR-TCR, TCR-HLA and TCR-CMV co-occurrence was scored with hypergeometric tests, and a repertoire-size bias correction was applied to TCR pairs. To estimate false discovery rates, a later analysis permuted the HLA or CMV assignments 20 times. A later analysis grouped co-occurring TCRs with DBSCAN, adding TCRdist sequence similarity when clustering within HLA-allele-positive subsets. Co-occurrence clustering excluded repertoires with fewer than 30,000 or more than 120,000 public chains, plus five with anomalous nucleotide sharing. Imported from immuneACCESS, the table was reduced by TCRdb to in-frame sequences with V and J called. These copies leave out some clones; in studies compared against another copy, an unresolved V gene accounts for under half, and the cause of the remainder is not known. V, J and clone size are taken as reported in that table, and D and trimming were inferred from the DNA itself. The sample includes approximately 160,000 clones, with 60% to 80% observed a single time. About 4.5% of the sample is in the top ten clones.

The sample taken for sequencing was PBMCs. This clonotype originated in a man between 18 and 35 years old in good health and CMV-seropositive. Recombination joined TRBV2 with TRBJ2-7; the central 9 bases match TRBD2. The nucleotide sequence is given as TGTGCCAGCCGGAGTCCGGGACTAGCCATGGACGTC. This gives the protein CASRSPGLAMDV.